Each of the 32 T cell receptor beta chains below was sequenced from the same sample in a study of beta chain features in type 1 diabetes. What was sequenced were expressed TCRB transcripts, since all of the isolated RNA had been reverse transcribed. Sequencing was performed with immunoSEQ multiplex PCR; in TCRdb, only in-frame clones are kept and a portion is missing. This table holds around 330,000 clones, about 11% found once. The material sequenced was naive CD4+ T cells from blood. These receptors originate from a woman in her 30s in good health.

This clone appeared a few times. CDR3: CASSLLVTETQYF. The CDR3 DNA follows: TGTGCCAGCAGCTTACTAGTAACTGAGACCCAGTACTTC. The chain links TRBV7-9 to TRBJ2-5, with no clear D. Trimming left V 2 bases short and J 5 bases short, with 9 bases between. The germline CDR1 and CDR2 sequences are SEHNR and FQNEAQ (reference sequence). The CDR3 length is 13 residues.

This clone has a handful of counts. This rearrangement joins TRBV29-1 to TRBJ1-2; 8 nucleotides agree with TRBD1. Losses at the gene ends were 4 bases for V and 4 bases for J; bases not matched to a gene: 5. Germline V gives CDR1 SQVTM, CDR2 ANQGSEA. The CDR3 runs to 13 residues. The CDR3 reads CSVGQGPLYGYTF. In DNA form, the CDR3 reads TGCAGCGTTGGACAGGGGCCCCTCTATGGCTACACCTTC. Full variable domain (missing parts from reference TRBV29-1 and TRBJ1-2): SAVISQKPSRDICQRGTSLTIQCQVDSQVTMMFWYRQQPGQSLTLIATANQGSEATYESGFVIDKFPISRPNLTFSTLTVSNMSPEDSSIYLCSVGQGPLYGYTFGSGTRLTVV.

This clone was seen a few times. The chain joins TRBV5-6 to TRBJ1-4; 7 bases match TRBD1. Per the germline V gene, CDR1 is SGHDT and CDR2 is YYEEEE. V lost 0 bases, J lost 5 bases, and 10 bases stayed unmatched. The CDR3 sequence is 17 residues long. CDR3 sequence: CASSLVQGPARNEKLFF. CDR3 sequence (DNA): TGTGCCAGCAGCTTGGTACAGGGGCCAGCCCGGAATGAAAAACTGTTTTTT. Looking up the rest from reference TRBV5-6 and TRBJ1-4 gives the full variable domain: DAGVTQSPTHLIKTRGQQVTLRCSPKSGHDTVSWYQQALGQGPQFIFQYYEEEERQRGNFPDRFSGHQFPNYSSELNVNALLLGDSALYLCASSLVQGPARNEKLFFGSGTQLSVL.

There are a few counts of this clone. The chain uses TRBV7-8 and TRBJ2-7, with 7 nucleotides matching TRBD1. Per the germline V gene, CDR1 is SGHVS and CDR2 is FQNEAQ. The CDR3 consists of 14 residues. The junction had 9 bases not matched to a gene; V was cut back by 6 bases and J by 4 bases. The CDR3 here is CASRNPGTVYEQYF. CDR3 coding DNA: TGTGCCAGCAGGAACCCCGGGACAGTATACGAGCAGTACTTC.

CDR3 nucleotide sequence: TGCGCCAGCAGCACTAGCGGGAGGGTAGGCGACGAGCAGTACTTC. Amino acids: CASSTSGRVGDEQYF. The chain couples TRBV5-1 to TRBJ2-7; 13 nucleotides line up with TRBD2. Germline V gene sequence: CDR1 SGHRS, CDR2 YFSETQ. The V gene end was trimmed by 4 bases and the J gene end by 5 bases; junction bases not matched to a gene: 6. The CDR3 covers 15 residues.

This clone occurred a few times. The rearrangement links TRBV18 to TRBJ2-7; tentatively, D is TRBD1 (5 bases). In germline, CDR1 is KGHSH, CDR2 LQKENI. This CDR3 has 14 amino acids. The V gene lost 5 bases and the J gene lost 1 base, with 12 bases spanning the gap. The CDR3 DNA is TGTGCCAGCTCATCTAGACAGCCTTCCTACGAGCAGTACTTC. It codes for CASSSRQPSYEQYF.

On this clone: The same CDR3 arises from other DNA sequences in this sample as well. The J gene is TRBJ2-3, the V gene TRBV7-2; 12 nucleotides match TRBD2. There are 16 residues in the CDR3. Trimming removed 3 bases from V and 2 bases from J; junction bases left unmatched: 3. Germline values: CDR1 SGHTA, CDR2 FQGNSA. For the CDR3, the DNA is TGTGCCAGCAGCTTCGGACTAGCGGGACCCACAGATACGCAGTATTTT. Translating it yields CASSFGLAGPTDTQYF. The variable domain in full, completed from reference TRBV7-2 and TRBJ2-3, reads GAGVSQSPSNKVTEKGKDVELRCDPISGHTALYWYRQSLGQGLEFLIYFQGNSAPDKSGLPSDRFSAERTGGSVSTLTIQRTQQEDSAVYLCASSFGLAGPTDTQYFGPGTRLTVL.

The genes are TRBV28 and TRBJ2-7, with D unclear. Germline V gene data show CDR1 as MDHEN and CDR2 as SYDVKM. The CDR3 has 13 amino acids. V was pared by 3 bases and J by 5 bases, with 11 bases between. CDR3 coding DNA: TGTGCCAGCAGTTTTCCCCTGGGCGACGAGCAGTACTTC. Translation: CASSFPLGDEQYF.

This clone was observed a few times. The genes are TRBV9 and TRBJ1-3; D not certain. In germline, CDR1 is SGDLS, CDR2 YYNGEE. V was clipped by 0 bases and J by 0 bases, with 4 bases between them. The CDR3 loop spans 14 amino acids. CDR3 in DNA: TGTGCCAGCAGCGTAGACAACTCTGGAAACACCATATATTTT. It specifies CASSVDNSGNTIYF.

This clone showed up many times. The V and J genes are TRBV29-1 and TRBJ2-5; 8 bases align to TRBD1. The CDR3 runs to 14 residues. Germline lookup yields CDR1 SQVTM and CDR2 ANQGSEA. Unmatched junction bases numbered 10, after V lost 7 bases and J lost 3 bases. CDR3 in amino acids: CSEPQGQGKETQYF. CDR3 sequence (DNA): TGCAGCGAACCTCAAGGACAGGGAAAAGAGACCCAGTACTTC.

This chain links TRBV7-2 with TRBJ2-5, with 10 nucleotides matching TRBD2. The CDR3 runs to 17 residues. Germline-derived CDR1 and CDR2 are SGHTA and FQGNSA. V dropped 5 bases and J dropped 0; count of bases not matched to a gene: 9. CDR3 in amino acids: CASSPGLASLYQETQYF. Written as DNA, the CDR3 is TGTGCCAGCAGCCCGGGACTAGCGAGTTTGTACCAAGAGACCCAGTACTTC. Full variable domain (remainder filled in from reference TRBV7-2 and TRBJ2-5): GAGVSQSPSNKVTEKGKDVELRCDPISGHTALYWYRQSLGQGLEFLIYFQGNSAPDKSGLPSDRFSAERTGGSVSTLTIQRTQQEDSAVYLCASSPGLASLYQETQYFGPGTRLLVL.

In its sample, this clone was seen a few times. The chain carries TRBV27 and TRBJ1-4, with D possibly TRBD1 on 6 matching bases. Germline-derived CDR1 and CDR2 are MNHEY and SMNVEV (reference sequence). Trimming took 6 bases from V and 3 from J, leaving 11 bases between them. The CDR3 has 14 amino acids. Here the CDR3 reads CASSDRMANEKLFF. The CDR3 DNA follows: TGTGCCAGCAGCGACAGGATGGCTAATGAAAAACTGTTTTTT. Full variable domain (remainder filled in from reference TRBV27 and TRBJ1-4): EAQVTQNPRYLITVTGKKLTVTCSQNMNHEYMSWYRQDPGLGLRQIYYSMNVEVTDKGDVPEGYKVSRKEKRNFPLILESPSPNQTSLYFCASSDRMANEKLFFGSGTQLSVL.

There are a few counts of this clone. This chain links TRBV27 with TRBJ2-2; a weak D match, TRBD1 (5 bases). V gave up 7 bases and J gave up 4 bases, with 28 bases separating them. CDR1 MNHEY and CDR2 SMNVEV come from the germline V gene (reference sequence). The CDR3 extends over 19 amino acids. The DNA for the CDR3 is TGTGCCAGCACCCGGCACGCGAGATCAGGGAATTATCCCACCGGGGAGCTGTTTTTT. Protein product: CASTRHARSGNYPTGELFF.

The genes are TRBV2 and TRBJ2-2, with D possibly matching TRBD1 (5 bases). V was shortened by 0 bases and J by 6 bases, with 11 bases between the two germline ends. This CDR3 spans 15 amino acids. In germline, CDR1 is SNHLY, CDR2 FYNNEI. CDR3 protein: CASSEAFQGAGELFF. CDR3 DNA: TGTGCCAGCAGTGAAGCCTTTCAGGGCGCCGGGGAGCTGTTTTTT.

This clone was detected a few times. Written as DNA, the CDR3 is TGTGCCAGCAGTTACTCGTGGTGGGAGCCGTCCTACGAGCAGTACTTC. Translating gives CASSYSWWEPSYEQYF. The rearrangement links TRBV6-5 to TRBJ2-7, with a tentative D call TRBD2 (5 bases). The germline V gene encodes CDR1 MNHEY and CDR2 SVGAGI. CDR3 length equals 16 residues. Trimming stripped 0 bases from V and 1 base from J, with 13 bases between.

This rearrangement joins TRBV29-1 to TRBJ1-1, with D perhaps TRBD1 (5 bases). CDR1 is SQVTM and CDR2 is ANQGSEA in the germline V gene. The V end was cut by 6 bases, the J end by 1 base, with 9 bases between. CDR3 length equals 12 residues. CDR3 nucleotide sequence: TGCAGCGTCGAGCAGGGGAACACTGAAGCTTTCTTT. It encodes CSVEQGNTEAFF.

This clone has just a few counts. V usage is TRBV18 and J usage is TRBJ2-7; 12 bases agree with TRBD2. The CDR3 covers 15 residues. Germline CDR1 and CDR2: KGHSH and LQKENI. The J segment lost 7 bases and the V segment lost 4 bases, leaving 8 bases of the junction unmatched. The CDR3 is CASSRPTSGRHEQYF. CDR3 nucleotides: TGTGCCAGCTCACGACCCACTAGCGGGAGGCATGAGCAGTACTTC.

J is TRBJ2-5 and V is TRBV9; weak D call: TRBD1 (5 bases). CDR1 and CDR2 (germline): SGDLS, YYNGEE. Between the trimmed V and J ends, which lost 2 bases and 5 bases, there was a span of 19 bases. This CDR3 spans 16 amino acids. The CDR3 DNA reads TGTGCCAGCAGCGTGGGCGAGCTAGGGGTACGGGAGACCCAGTACTTC. This gives the protein CASSVGELGVRETQYF.

This clone was seen a few times. This chain connects TRBV6-5 to TRBJ2-7; TRBD1 matches at 10 bases. The CDR3 runs to 15 residues. From germline, CDR1 is MNHEY and CDR2 SVGAGI. Germline trimming cut 6 bases from V and 4 bases from J; bases unmatched to any gene: 9. CDR3 protein: CASRRQDRGKYEQYF. The CDR3 coding sequence is TGTGCCAGCAGACGTCAGGACAGGGGGAAGTACGAGCAGTACTTC.

The chain employs TRBV7-9 and TRBJ2-1; 8 positions agree with TRBD2. The CDR3 totals 13 residues. Germline assignment: CDR1 SEHNR and CDR2 FQNEAQ (reference sequence). J lost 8 bases, V lost 5 bases, and 5 bases had no gene match. The CDR3 spells CASSRVAGYEQFF. CDR3 sequence (DNA): TGTGCCAGCAGCCGAGTAGCGGGGTATGAGCAGTTCTTC. The full variable domain, with the rest looked up from reference TRBV7-9 and TRBJ2-1, is DTGVSQNPRHKITKRGQNVTFRCDPISEHNRLYWYRQTLGQGPEFLTYFQNEAQLEKSRLLSDRFSAERPKGSFSTLEIQRTEQGDSAMYLCASSRVAGYEQFFGPGTRLTVL.

The chain uses TRBV18 and TRBJ2-7, with 13 bases identical to TRBD2. CDR1 and CDR2 from the germline V gene are KGHSH and LQKENI. V was clipped by 3 bases and J by 3 bases; unmatched bases: 2. CDR3 size: 15 residues. CDR3 region: CASSPGTSGNYEQYF. CDR3 DNA: TGTGCCAGCTCACCCGGGACTAGCGGGAACTACGAGCAGTACTTC.

The chain is built from TRBV19 and TRBJ1-1; unclear D gene. V was shortened by 3 bases and J by 1 base, with 9 bases between the two germline ends. In germline, CDR1 is LNHDA, CDR2 SQIVND (reference sequence). The CDR3 is 14 residues long. The DNA for the CDR3 is TGTGCCAGTAGTATCAGGTTCCAGAACACTGAAGCTTTCTTT. This codes for CASSIRFQNTEAFF. The whole variable domain, remainder taken from reference TRBV19 and TRBJ1-1, is DGGITQSPKYLFRKEGQNVTLSCEQNLNHDAMYWYRQDPGQGLRLIYYSQIVNDFQKGDIAEGYSVSREKKESFPLTVTSAQKNPTAFYLCASSIRFQNTEAFFGQGTRLTVV.

This chain links TRBV19 with TRBJ2-3, with D maybe TRBD2 (5 bases). The CDR3 has 13 amino acids. Germline loops: CDR1 LNHDA, CDR2 SQIVND (reference sequence). The V end was cut by 6 bases, the J end by 3 bases, with 10 bases between. In nucleotides, the CDR3 is TGTGCCAGTAGAAGCGGACCGACAGATACGCAGTATTTT. The encoded protein is CASRSGPTDTQYF.

This rearrangement joins TRBV6-5 to TRBJ2-7; TRBD2 matches 13 bases. This CDR3 has 16 residues. With 4 bases clipped from V and 5 bases from J, the junction kept 8 bases outside the gene matches. Germline assignment: CDR1 MNHEY and CDR2 SVGAGI. The CDR3 protein is CASSSRTSGRGNEQYF. The CDR3 DNA follows: TGTGCCAGCAGTTCGCGGACTAGCGGGAGAGGTAACGAGCAGTACTTC.

The genes are TRBV18 and TRBJ2-7; D not resolved. The CDR3 length is 12 residues. V lost 3 bases and J lost 2, with 5 bases in between. Germline V gene lookup returns CDR1 KGHSH and CDR2 LQKENI. Here the CDR3 reads CASSPHTYEQYF. The CDR3 DNA reads TGTGCCAGCTCACCTCACACCTACGAGCAGTACTTC.

This clone has just a few counts. The V call is TRBV2, the J call TRBJ2-1; a weak D match, TRBD2 (6 bases). The CDR3 totals 15 residues. V was shortened by 4 bases and J by 1 base, with 11 bases between the two germline ends. Germline lookup yields CDR1 SNHLY and CDR2 FYNNEI. The CDR3 coding sequence is TGTGCCAGCAGTGGGCTAGCGCCGTCCTACAATGAGCAGTTCTTC. It yields the protein CASSGLAPSYNEQFF.

V is TRBV7-3 and J is TRBJ2-5, with D perhaps TRBD2 (6 bases). The CDR3 has 14 residues. V lost 6 bases, J lost 2 bases, and 13 bases lay in between. Germline loops: CDR1 SGHTA, CDR2 FQGTGA. The CDR3 region has the DNA TGTGCCAGCAGTCCCGGGGGTGGTCAAGAGACCCAGTACTTC. Residues: CASSPGGGQETQYF.

There are a few counts of this clone. This sequence joins TRBV18 and TRBJ1-1; the D gene is possibly TRBD1 (6 bases). CDR3 length: 16 residues. CDR1 and CDR2 from the germline V gene are KGHSH and LQKENI. Trimming removed 2 bases at V and 1 base at J, with 14 bases between. The CDR3 sequence: CASSPLTGMGNTEAFF. CDR3 DNA sequence: TGTGCCAGCTCACCATTAACAGGGATGGGGAACACTGAAGCTTTCTTT.

This clone was detected only a few times. The chain is built from TRBV18 and TRBJ2-1; TRBD2 aligns across 14 bases. V lost 2 bases, J lost 10 bases, and 4 bases stayed unmatched. The CDR3 spans 15 residues. Germline V lookup: CDR1 KGHSH, CDR2 LQKENI. The chain's CDR3 is CASSPGTSGSQEQFF. The CDR3 DNA reads as TGTGCCAGCTCACCAGGGACTAGCGGGAGTCAGGAGCAGTTCTTC.

The gene calls are TRBV28 and TRBJ1-2; D call uncertain. The CDR3 has 12 amino acids. Germline V lookup: CDR1 MDHEN, CDR2 SYDVKM. The germline V and J ends were trimmed by 10 bases and 4 bases, with 13 bases remaining between them. The DNA of the CDR3 is TGTGCCATCGCTAGTTCCCCCTATGGCTACACCTTC. Residues: CAIASSPYGYTF.

This clone was seen a few times. V usage is TRBV30 and J usage is TRBJ1-4; 7 nucleotides agree with TRBD1. The junction had 6 bases not matched to a gene; V was cut back by 8 bases and J by 6 bases. Germline values: CDR1 GTSNPN, CDR2 SVGIG (reference sequence). There are 12 residues in the CDR3. This CDR3 is CAGTGTDEKLFF. CDR3 bases: TGTGCCGGGACCGGGACAGATGAAAAACTGTTTTTT.

This clone occurred a few times. The chain employs TRBV7-9 and TRBJ2-5; 8 positions agree with TRBD2. Germline trimming cut 4 bases from V and 5 bases from J; bases unmatched to any gene: 12. CDR1 SEHNR and CDR2 FQNEAQ come from the germline V gene (reference sequence). The CDR3 contains 16 residues. CDR3 loop: CASSSRPGLGAETQYF. The CDR3 nucleotides read TGTGCCAGCAGCTCCCGACCGGGACTAGGGGCGGAGACCCAGTACTTC.